This entry lists 18 T cell receptor beta chains sequenced from one sample in a study of shared clonotypes between healthy human individuals. Clones were sequenced by immunoSEQ multiplex PCR, and TCRdb holds only the in-frame ones, with some missing. The sample shows nearly 750,000 clones, roughly 72% of them seen only once. Sequencing was carried out using memory CD4+ T cells sorted from blood. Stated subset: CD45RA-negative fraction. These receptors came from a woman between 25 and 40 years old in good health.

The V gene is TRBV28, the J gene TRBJ2-7, with unresolved D. V lost 5 bases to trimming and J lost 4 bases, with 9 bases between them. Per the germline V gene, CDR1 is MDHEN and CDR2 is SYDVKM. There are 12 residues in the CDR3. The CDR3 DNA reads as TGTGCCAGCAGTCCAAAGCGTTACGAGCAGTACTTC. Translation: CASSPKRYEQYF.

This clone was seen at least ten times. This same CDR3 is encoded by further DNA sequences in the sample. The chain couples TRBV29-1 to TRBJ2-2; 10 nucleotides line up with TRBD1. Unmatched junction bases numbered 2, after V lost 6 bases and J lost 7 bases. Germline CDR1 reads SQVTM; CDR2 reads ANQGSEA. This CDR3 comprises 12 residues. CDR3 nucleotide sequence: TGCAGCGTGGGACAGGGGCACGGGGAGCTGTTTTTT. Translated: CSVGQGHGELFF.

In its sample, this clone was seen once. The chain couples TRBV5-6 to TRBJ2-5; D is undetermined. The CDR3 sequence is 12 residues long. Trimming took 2 bases from V and 6 from J, leaving 8 bases between them. Germline V lookup: CDR1 SGHDT, CDR2 YYEEEE. The CDR3 sequence: CASSFSRKTQYF. CDR3 in DNA: TGTGCCAGCAGCTTTAGTCGAAAGACCCAGTACTTC. The full variable domain, with the rest looked up from reference TRBV5-6 and TRBJ2-5, is DAGVTQSPTHLIKTRGQQVTLRCSPKSGHDTVSWYQQALGQGPQFIFQYYEEEERQRGNFPDRFSGHQFPNYSSELNVNALLLGDSALYLCASSFSRKTQYFGPGTRLLVL.

V is TRBV4-1 and J is TRBJ2-5, with D possibly being TRBD2 (6 bases). The assigned J gene may be wrong: the sequence end matches TRBJ2-7 better. Germline V gene sequence: CDR1 MGHRA, CDR2 YSYEKL. The CDR3 totals 15 residues. CDR3 sequence reads: CASSQAAGGSGEQYF. The CDR3 nucleotides are TGCGCCAGCAGCCAAGCTGCTGGGGGGTCGGGCGAGCAGTACTTC.

The rearrangement uses TRBV28 and TRBJ2-3; a possible D gene is TRBD1 (5 bases). The CDR3 runs 15 residues. The ends were cut back, 3 bases at V and 1 base at J, with 11 bases in the middle. Germline values: CDR1 MDHEN, CDR2 SYDVKM. Here the CDR3 DNA reads TGTGCCAGCAGTTTCTGGGGCGCTGGCACAGATACGCAGTATTTT. Translating gives CASSFWGAGTDTQYF.

The chain uses TRBV6-6 and TRBJ2-1; TRBD2 matches 13 bases. The CDR3 contains 15 residues. The trim removed 8 bases at V and 7 bases at J, leaving 8 bases unmatched. Germline lookup yields CDR1 MNHNY and CDR2 SVGAGI (reference sequence). CDR3 sequence (DNA): TGTGCCAGCGTCTTCAGGACTAGCGGGAGTAATGAGCAGTTCTTC. It yields the protein CASVFRTSGSNEQFF.

The V gene is TRBV7-2, the J gene TRBJ1-1; no clear D gene. The CDR3 is 14 residues long. The germline V gene has CDR1 SGHTA and CDR2 FQGNSA. V was pared by 3 bases and J by 6 bases, with 14 bases between. In DNA, the CDR3 is TGTGCCAGCAGCTTGGTGGTTCTGGCCGCTGAAGCTTTCTTT. Residues: CASSLVVLAAEAFF.

The chain employs TRBV18 and TRBJ2-3, with D perhaps being TRBD1 or TRBD2 (5 bases each). CDR1 KGHSH and CDR2 LQKENI come from the germline V gene. Trimming stripped 1 base from V and 0 bases from J, with 11 bases between. The CDR3 length is 16 residues. This CDR3 is CASSPQAGASTDTQYF. The DNA of the CDR3 is TGTGCCAGCTCACCACAAGCCGGGGCAAGCACAGATACGCAGTATTTT.

The rearrangement links TRBV2 to TRBJ2-5, with no clear D. The V gene lost 6 bases and the J gene lost 5 bases, with 10 bases spanning the gap. The CDR3 runs 12 residues. Per the germline V gene, CDR1 is SNHLY and CDR2 is FYNNEI. CDR3 sequence: CASSVSGETQYF. The CDR3 coding sequence is TGTGCCAGCAGCGTTAGTGGGGAGACCCAGTACTTC.

The chain is built from TRBV5-5 and TRBJ2-5; D is ambiguous. This CDR3 region has 12 residues. Germline loops: CDR1 SGHKS, CDR2 YYEKEE (reference sequence). V shed 4 bases and J shed 4 bases, with 8 bases lying between them. CDR3 in DNA: TGTGCCAGCAGCCCCCTCACAGAGACCCAGTACTTC. This codes for CASSPLTETQYF.

The chain uses TRBV7-8 and TRBJ2-5; 7 nucleotides line up with TRBD1. V was clipped by 1 base and J by 5 bases; unmatched bases: 7. Germline CDR1 SGHVS, CDR2 FQNEAQ. This CDR3 has 15 residues. CDR3 residues: CASSLVGGGWETQYF. DNA of the CDR3: TGTGCCAGCAGCTTAGTAGGGGGCGGGTGGGAGACCCAGTACTTC.

This sequence joins TRBV11-2 and TRBJ1-1, with D possibly being TRBD1 (6 bases). V was pared by 0 bases and J by 10 bases, with 9 bases between. Germline CDR1 SGHAT, CDR2 FQNNGV. This CDR3 spans 12 amino acids. The CDR3 coding sequence is TGTGCCAGCAGCTTAGATGGGGGCGGAGCTTTCTTT. Its protein product is CASSLDGGGAFF.

The V call is TRBV18, the J call TRBJ1-2, with D perhaps matching TRBD1 (5 bases). CDR3 length: 14 amino acids. Germline-derived CDR1 and CDR2 are KGHSH and LQKENI. V lost 6 bases and J 4 bases, leaving 15 bases between the germline ends. The CDR3 loop is CASSPSGTTYGYTF. DNA of the CDR3: TGTGCCAGCTCGCCATCCGGGACGACCTATGGCTACACCTTC.

This chain connects TRBV7-2 to TRBJ2-7; D is undetermined. Germline CDR1 and CDR2: SGHTA and FQGNSA. The CDR3 is 14 amino acids. V was clipped by 2 bases and J by 2 bases, with 10 bases between them. The CDR3 loop reads CASSLRQAPYEQYF. The CDR3 DNA follows: TGTGCCAGCAGCTTAAGGCAGGCCCCCTACGAGCAGTACTTC.

The chain has TRBV6-6 and TRBJ1-4; 7 bases agree with TRBD1. V lost 5 bases to trimming and J lost 0 bases; unmatched junction nucleotides: 6. The CDR3 consists of 16 residues. Germline V lookup: CDR1 MNHNY, CDR2 SVGAGI (reference sequence). The CDR3 sequence: CASSGDSYATNEKLFF. For the CDR3, the DNA is TGTGCCAGCAGTGGGGACAGCTATGCAACTAATGAAAAACTGTTTTTT.

The rearrangement uses TRBV11-1 and TRBJ1-1, with a tentative D call TRBD1 (5 bases). The CDR3 loop spans 13 amino acids. The ends were cut back, 2 bases at V and 5 bases at J, with 9 bases in the middle. Germline V gene sequence: CDR1 SGHAT, CDR2 FQDESV (reference sequence). The CDR3 spells CASSLLGRTEAFF. The DNA for the CDR3 is TGTGCCAGCAGCTTACTGGGGCGGACTGAAGCTTTCTTT.

This chain joins TRBV21-1 and TRBJ2-7; the table's D call TRBD2 went unverified against the DNA. TRBV21-1 constitutes a pseudogene. This CDR3 contains 17 residues. In nucleotides, the CDR3 is TGTGCCAGCAGCAAAAGGCCGGGGGGCGGGAGTACCTACGAGCAGTACTTC. This gives the protein CASSKRPGGGSTYEQYF.

This chain joins TRBV5-6 and TRBJ1-3; TRBD1 matches at 11 bases. The germline V gene encodes CDR1 SGHDT and CDR2 YYEEEE. The CDR3 spans 16 residues. Germline trimming cut 4 bases from V and 2 bases from J; bases unmatched to any gene: 5. The CDR3 bases are TGTGCCAGCAGCGCTAGGACAGGGGGCCCTGGAAACACCATATATTTT. Its protein is CASSARTGGPGNTIYF.